Shown below are 32 T cell receptor beta chains from a single sample sequenced in a study of T cell changes during pregnancy in multiple sclerosis. TCRdb's copy holds only in-frame clones and misses some; the assay was immunoSEQ multiplex PCR. The sample contains 50,000 to 70,000 clones, 91% of which appear only once. Sequencing used peripheral blood, obtained in the third trimester of pregnancy. The receptors come from a female donor in good health, enrolled as a control in a pregnancy study.

The chain combines TRBV21-1 with TRBJ2-4; the D segment call TRBD1 is taken from the table without a DNA check. TRBV21-1 is a pseudogene. The CDR3 extends over 16 amino acids. DNA for the CDR3: TGTGCCAGCAGCTCACGACCGCCCAGGACCAAAAACATTCAGTACTTC. Translated, it gives CASSSRPPRTKNIQYF.

J is TRBJ1-2 and V is TRBV19, with D unclear. Trimming took 3 bases from V and 3 from J, leaving 11 bases between them. The CDR3 runs 14 residues. Germline-derived CDR1 and CDR2 are LNHDA and SQIVND (reference sequence). CDR3 sequence (DNA): TGTGCCAGTAGTATTGGTGGCGGATACTATGGCTACACCTTC. Amino acid sequence: CASSIGGGYYGYTF.

The chain combines TRBV7-8 with TRBJ2-1; tentative D call: TRBD1 (5 bases). Germline V gene data show CDR1 as SGHVS and CDR2 as FQNEAQ. The CDR3 is made up of 12 amino acids. V was clipped by 2 bases and J by 9 bases, with 8 bases between them. CDR3 amino acids: CASSLQGSEQFF. Written as DNA, the CDR3 is TGTGCCAGCAGCTTACAGGGAAGTGAGCAGTTCTTC.

This clone was found once. The CDR3 DNA follows: TGCGCCAGCAGCTCACCAAACCGGACAATACTGGGTGACAATGAGCAGTTCTTC. Its translation: CASSSPNRTILGDNEQFF. This sequence joins TRBV5-1 and TRBJ2-1, with a tentative D call TRBD1 (5 bases). Germline CDR1 is SGHRS and CDR2 is YFSETQ. With 3 bases removed from V and 5 bases from J, the gap between germline ends came to 24 bases. The CDR3 sequence is 18 residues long.

The rearrangement joins TRBV6-5 to TRBJ1-1; TRBD1 matches 9 bases. Germline V gene data show CDR1 as MNHEY and CDR2 as SVGAGI. This CDR3 has 15 residues. With V trimmed by 3 bases and J by 4 bases, 6 bases remained unmatched. As DNA, the CDR3 is TGTGCCAGCAGTTATACAGGGGGCTTGAGCACTGAAGCTTTCTTT. Translating gives CASSYTGGLSTEAFF.

A single count supports this clone. CDR3 residues: CASSMGGRYGYTF. Written as DNA, the CDR3 is TGTGCCAGTAGTATGGGGGGGCGCTATGGCTACACCTTC. This chain joins TRBV19 and TRBJ1-2; D is possibly TRBD1 (6 bases). V lost 3 bases and J 4 bases, leaving 9 bases between the germline ends. The CDR3 has 13 residues. Germline V gene sequence: CDR1 LNHDA, CDR2 SQIVND (reference sequence).

V is TRBV2 and J is TRBJ2-7; TRBD1 matches at 9 bases. V shed 8 bases, J shed 4 bases, and the junction held 9 bases outside the gene matches. Per germline, CDR1 SNHLY and CDR2 FYNNEI. The CDR3 loop spans 14 amino acids. CDR3 DNA sequence: TGTGCCAGCCTTACGGGACAGGGTCCATACGAGCAGTACTTC. Translated: CASLTGQGPYEQYF.

The V gene is TRBV30, the J gene TRBJ1-2; the match to TRBD1 covers 7 bases. In germline, CDR1 is GTSNPN, CDR2 SVGIG (reference sequence). Trimming took 7 bases from V and 10 from J; bases not matched to a gene: 15. This CDR3 region has 13 residues. The CDR3 bases are TGTGCCTCATTATATCCGGGACAGCGACACTACACCTTC. This sequence encodes CASLYPGQRHYTF.

The chain couples TRBV28 to TRBJ1-2; 8 bases match TRBD1. Germline V CDR1 and CDR2: MDHEN, SYDVKM. This CDR3 has 14 amino acids. V was clipped by 6 bases and J by 5 bases; unmatched bases: 8. CDR3 sequence reads: CASRDRASSYGYTF. CDR3 bases: TGTGCCAGCAGGGACAGGGCCTCAAGTTATGGCTACACCTTC.

The chain has TRBV19 and TRBJ2-3, with TRBD2 matching over 12 bases. J gave up 3 bases and V 2 bases, and 12 bases lay outside the gene matches. The V gene's germline CDR1 is LNHDA and CDR2 SQIVND (reference sequence). The CDR3 is 19 residues long. In DNA form, the CDR3 reads TGTGCCAGTAGTATATTAGCGAGACTAGCGGGAGCGGAGACAGATACGCAGTATTTT. Protein sequence: CASSILARLAGAETDTQYF.

The rearrangement links TRBV14 to TRBJ2-1; 13 bases agree with TRBD2. The junction had 6 bases not matched to a gene; V was cut back by 0 bases and J by 1 base. The CDR3 has 19 residues. CDR1 is SGHDN and CDR2 is FVKESK in the germline V gene. CDR3 bases: TGTGCCAGCAGCCAAGATCAAGGGACTAGCGGGACTTCCTACAATGAGCAGTTCTTC. Encoded protein: CASSQDQGTSGTSYNEQFF.

The chain is built from TRBV6-1 and TRBJ2-7, with 8 nucleotides matching TRBD2. V gave up 8 bases and J gave up 3 bases; unmatched junction bases: 12. Germline V gives CDR1 MNHNS, CDR2 SASEGT. CDR3 length: 15 residues. CDR3 residues: CASRTQLAEIYEQYF. The CDR3 DNA reads TGTGCCAGCCGAACACAACTAGCGGAGATCTACGAGCAGTACTTC.

The CDR3: CASSPVFGGRNTEAFF. The CDR3 nucleotides are TGTGCCAGCTCACCGGTATTCGGGGGGCGGAACACTGAAGCTTTCTTT. The chain links TRBV18 to TRBJ1-1, with D perhaps TRBD1 (6 bases). The germline gives CDR1 KGHSH, CDR2 LQKENI. The V end was cut by 3 bases, the J end by 1 base, with 15 bases between. This CDR3 has 16 amino acids.

The chain carries TRBV2 and TRBJ2-3; TRBD2 might be the D (5 bases). Trimming took 3 bases from V and 4 from J, leaving 11 bases between them. Germline V gene sequence: CDR1 SNHLY, CDR2 FYNNEI. CDR3 size: 14 residues. The CDR3 sequence: CASSESSGPDTQYF. CDR3 DNA sequence: TGTGCCAGCAGTGAGAGCAGCGGCCCAGATACGCAGTATTTT.

This chain joins TRBV6-1 and TRBJ1-5, with 9 nucleotides matching TRBD1. J was trimmed by 7 bases and V by 6 bases; bases with no gene match: 7. Germline V gene data show CDR1 as MNHNS and CDR2 as SASEGT. CDR3 length: 14 amino acids. CDR3 amino acids: CASRKTGQGQPQHF. The CDR3 DNA reads as TGTGCCAGCAGAAAAACTGGACAGGGGCAGCCCCAGCATTTT.

This rearrangement joins TRBV28 to TRBJ2-1; 9 nucleotides match TRBD2. V was pared by 4 bases and J by 2 bases, with 6 bases of the junction left unmatched. Germline CDR1 and CDR2: MDHEN and SYDVKM. The length of the CDR3 is 16 residues. Here the CDR3 DNA reads TGTGCCAGCAGTTCCGTAGCGGGAGTAGCCTACAATGAGCAGTTCTTC. It is translated as CASSSVAGVAYNEQFF.

The chain is built from TRBV30 and TRBJ1-3; no definite D call. Germline-derived CDR1 and CDR2 are GTSNPN and SVGIG (reference sequence). Trimming took 8 bases from V and 0 from J, leaving 11 bases between them. The CDR3 covers 13 residues. In nucleotides, the CDR3 is TGTGCCCGGGGAATCAGCTCTGGAAACACCATATATTTT. Protein sequence: CARGISSGNTIYF.

This clone was recorded only once. CDR3 bases: TGCGCCAGCAGCCAAGAGAGTAGCGGGGGGCCAACCTACGAGCAGTACTTC. As protein: CASSQESSGGPTYEQYF. This rearrangement joins TRBV4-1 to TRBJ2-7, with 10 nucleotides matching TRBD2. The length of the CDR3 is 17 residues. Germline CDR1 is MGHRA and CDR2 is YSYEKL. With 0 bases clipped from V and 2 bases from J, the junction kept 7 bases outside the gene matches.

V gene TRBV5-4 combines with J gene TRBJ2-7; the D is unclear. Germline values: CDR1 SGHNT, CDR2 YYREEE (reference sequence). This CDR3 spans 14 amino acids. V was cut by 0 bases and J by 0 bases, with 7 bases left in between. The CDR3 nucleotides read TGTGCCAGCAGCTTGGACTTGAGCTCCTACGAGCAGTACTTC. It codes for CASSLDLSSYEQYF.

The chain combines TRBV18 with TRBJ1-5; no clear D gene. Germline V gene sequence: CDR1 KGHSH, CDR2 LQKENI. The CDR3 runs 15 residues. V lost 4 bases and J lost 4, with 14 bases in between. The DNA of the CDR3 is TGTGCCAGCTCACTAGGAGGTTCCGATAATCAGCCCCAGCATTTT. As protein: CASSLGGSDNQPQHF.

The J gene is TRBJ2-3, the V gene TRBV28; 14 nucleotides match TRBD2. The V and J ends lost 10 bases and 4 bases, in that order; junction bases with no gene match: 7. The CDR3 consists of 15 residues. Germline CDR1 is MDHEN and CDR2 is SYDVKM. CDR3 protein: CATRLAGGPPDTQYF. The CDR3 region has the DNA TGTGCCACCAGACTAGCGGGAGGGCCCCCAGATACGCAGTATTTT.

This sequence joins TRBV5-6 and TRBJ2-5, with 12 bases matching TRBD2. Germline CDR1 reads SGHDT; CDR2 reads YYEEEE. V trimming: 4 bases; J trimming: 2 bases; junction bases outside the gene matches: 9. This CDR3 has 17 amino acids. The CDR3 here is CASSPTPGLAGQETQYF. The CDR3 nucleotides read TGTGCCAGCAGCCCGACACCAGGACTAGCGGGACAAGAGACCCAGTACTTC.

The rearrangement links TRBV2 to TRBJ2-7; TRBD2 aligns across 7 bases. Germline V gene lookup returns CDR1 SNHLY and CDR2 FYNNEI. The CDR3 totals 14 residues. Unmatched junction bases numbered 4, after V lost 3 bases and J lost 2 bases. In DNA form, the CDR3 reads TGTGCCAGCAGTGACTCGGGAGGAACCTACGAGCAGTACTTC. Translated: CASSDSGGTYEQYF.

The chain couples TRBV6-5 to TRBJ1-1; a possible D gene is TRBD1 (5 bases). The germline CDR1 and CDR2 sequences are MNHEY and SVGAGI. Trimming removed 5 bases at V and 7 bases at J, with 11 bases between. The CDR3 loop spans 12 amino acids. In DNA form, the CDR3 reads TGTGCCAGCAGTGGGGGGGGAGATGAAGCTTTCTTT. It encodes CASSGGGDEAFF.

This clone has just one count. The rearrangement links TRBV6-5 to TRBJ2-7; TRBD2 might be the D (5 bases). Trimming removed 0 bases from V and 1 base from J, with 10 bases in between. Looked up from germline, CDR1 is MNHEY and CDR2 is SVGAGI. The CDR3 length is 15 residues. CDR3 loop: CASSYSRGESYEQYF. The CDR3 coding sequence is TGTGCCAGCAGTTACTCCCGTGGGGAGTCCTACGAGCAGTACTTC.

The rearrangement uses TRBV1 and TRBJ2-1; the table gives TRBD1 as D, unverified against the DNA. TRBV1 is tagged as a pseudogene. The CDR3 is 15 residues long. CDR3 residues: CTSSQVGKAYNEQFF. The CDR3 region has the DNA TGCACCAGCAGCCAAGTGGGCAAGGCCTACAATGAGCAGTTCTTC.

The chain is built from TRBV28 and TRBJ2-1; no definite D call. Trimming cost V 1 base and J 0 bases, with 7 bases left between them. Germline CDR1 MDHEN, CDR2 SYDVKM. CDR3 length: 15 residues. The CDR3 sequence: CASSLFRSSYNEQFF. CDR3 sequence (DNA): TGTGCCAGCAGTTTATTTAGGAGCTCCTACAATGAGCAGTTCTTC.

V gene TRBV6-5 combines with J gene TRBJ1-2, with D tentatively TRBD1 (6 bases). Per the germline V gene, CDR1 is MNHEY and CDR2 is SVGAGI. This CDR3 spans 14 amino acids. Trimming took off 6 bases at V and 4 bases at J, with 15 bases between the two ends. CDR3 DNA sequence: TGTGCCAGCAGAGGCACAGGGTCGGTCTATGGCTACACCTTC. Translation: CASRGTGSVYGYTF.

Comment on this clone: The junction and the germline gene differ at one end; a read error may be behind it. The chain combines TRBV19 with TRBJ2-7, with TRBD2 matching 9 bases. CDR1 and CDR2 from the germline V gene are LNHDA and SQIVND (reference sequence). The CDR3 contains 13 residues. The CDR3 coding sequence is TGTGCCAGTAGTATCAGGGCGCTAGCGGGGCGACTGTTC. It encodes CASSIRALAGRLF.

This clone came up once. V and J are TRBV4-1 and TRBJ2-7; D is possibly TRBD2 (6 bases). The V gene lost 3 bases and the J gene lost 4 bases, with 19 bases spanning the gap. CDR1 and CDR2 (germline): MGHRA, YSYEKL. The CDR3 consists of 16 residues. DNA for the CDR3: TGCGCCAGCAGCCAGATTCCTGGAGGGGCAAATTACGAGCAGTACTTC. This translates into CASSQIPGGANYEQYF.

The chain employs TRBV5-1 and TRBJ2-1, with 7 nucleotides matching TRBD2. V dropped 4 bases and J dropped 2; count of bases not matched to a gene: 6. Germline lookup yields CDR1 SGHRS and CDR2 YFSETQ. This CDR3 region has 15 residues. CDR3 in DNA: TGCGCCAGCAGCCAACTAGCGCAACCCTACAATGAGCAGTTCTTC. Translated: CASSQLAQPYNEQFF.

This clone was counted once. The V gene is TRBV30, the J gene TRBJ1-4, with 9 bases lining up with TRBD1. Germline assignment: CDR1 GTSNPN and CDR2 SVGIG (reference sequence). The CDR3 runs 14 residues. Trimming removed 2 bases from V and 8 bases from J; junction bases left unmatched: 6. DNA of the CDR3: TGTGCCTGGAGTATGGGGACAGGGTACGAAAAACTGTTTTTT. Its protein is CAWSMGTGYEKLFF.